One and the same sample provided the 20 T cell receptor beta chains below, sequenced in a study of CD8+CD57+ T cells in acquired aplastic anemia. It was patients with CD8+CD57+ cell expansion by flow cytometry who were chosen for sequencing. Genomic DNA templated the TCR beta VDJ and CDR3 profiling. TCRdb re-derived calls from the reads in MiXCR, one entry per CDR3 protein. The sample consists of around 180,000 distinct CDR3 sequences, 48% of them appearing once. The specimen sequenced was sorted CD4+, CD8+, or CD8+CD57+ T cells (not recorded which) from PBMCs. The receptor source for this set is a human donor with aplastic anemia.

The chain has TRBV20-1 and TRBJ2-5, with D tentatively TRBD2 (6 bases). Germline assignment: CDR1 DFQATT and CDR2 SNEGSKA (reference sequence). V was pared by 2 bases and J by 5 bases, with 9 bases between. The CDR3 has 12 residues. CDR3 region: CSARTSWETQYF. The DNA of the CDR3 is TGCAGTGCTAGAACTAGCTGGGAGACCCAGTACTTC.

This clonotype showed up many times. The chain joins TRBV5-1 to TRBJ1-1; 7 bases are shared with TRBD1. The CDR3 extends over 15 amino acids. Germline assignment: CDR1 SGHRS and CDR2 YFSETQ. V lost 7 bases, J lost 1 base, and 10 bases stayed unmatched. The DNA for the CDR3 is TGCGCCAGCCTCTTGGGTGACAGGGCGAACACTGAAGCTTTCTTT. Translated: CASLLGDRANTEAFF. The full variable domain, rest sourced from reference TRBV5-1 and TRBJ1-1, is KAGVTQTPRYLIKTRGQQVTLSCSPISGHRSVSWYQQTPGQGLQFLFEYFSETQRNKGNFPGRFSGRQFSNSRSEMNVSTLELGDSALYLCASLLGDRANTEAFFGQGTRLTVV.

At least ten counts were recorded for this clonotype. V and J are TRBV5-8 and TRBJ1-1; D gene unclear. This CDR3 has 15 amino acids. CDR1 is SGHTS, CDR2 YDEGEE, per germline. V was clipped by 4 bases and J by 0 bases, with 13 bases between them. DNA for the CDR3: TGTGCCAGCAGCCCGGGAAGGGTCATGAACACTGAAGCTTTCTTT. Translating it yields CASSPGRVMNTEAFF.

This clonotype was recorded at least ten times. The chain joins TRBV29-1 to TRBJ2-2; D remains unclear. The length of the CDR3 is 13 residues. The germline V and J ends were trimmed by 3 bases and 2 bases, with 7 bases remaining between them. In germline, CDR1 is SQVTM, CDR2 ANQGSEA. The CDR3 loop is CSVDRLNTGELFF. CDR3 DNA sequence: TGCAGCGTTGATAGGCTAAACACCGGGGAGCTGTTTTTT.

In its sample, this clonotype was seen a few times. The V call is TRBV13, the J call TRBJ2-7; 9 bases fit TRBD2. V gave up 5 bases and J gave up 2 bases; unmatched junction bases: 7. The germline V gene encodes CDR1 PRHDT and CDR2 FYEKMQ (reference sequence). CDR3 size: 15 residues. CDR3 region: CASSPAGGSTYEQYF. The DNA of the CDR3 is TGTGCCAGCAGCCCCGCGGGAGGGTCGACCTACGAGCAGTACTTC. Filled out from reference TRBV13 and TRBJ2-7, the complete variable domain reads AAGVIQSPRHLIKEKRETATLKCYPIPRHDTVYWYQQGPGQDPQFLISFYEKMQSDKGSIPDRFSAQQFSDYHSELNMSSLELGDSALYFCASSPAGGSTYEQYFGPGTRLTVT.

V gene TRBV19 combines with J gene TRBJ2-3; the D call may be TRBD1 or TRBD2 (5 bases each). V was shortened by 6 bases and J by 6 bases, with 13 bases between the two germline ends. The CDR3 consists of 13 residues. The germline V gene has CDR1 LNHDA and CDR2 SQIVND (reference sequence). CDR3 protein: CASRGRGVDTQYF. The CDR3 bases are TGTGCCAGTAGGGGCAGAGGGGTGGATACGCAGTATTTT.

In this sample, this clonotype turned up many times. The CDR3 here is CASSVSLQEETQYF. CDR3 DNA: TGCGCCAGCAGCGTCTCCCTGCAGGAAGAGACCCAGTACTTC. The chain employs TRBV5-1 and TRBJ2-5; D is ambiguous. Germline V gene sequence: CDR1 SGHRS, CDR2 YFSETQ. The V end was cut by 4 bases, the J end by 3 bases, with 13 bases between. This CDR3 spans 14 amino acids.

This clonotype was recorded many times. This may come from a read error, since a much larger clone is one base off. The CDR3 reads CATSVTGGPWNEQFF. CDR3 DNA sequence: TGTGCCACCAGTGTTACCGGGGGCCCTTGGAATGAGCAGTTCTTC. The genes are TRBV24-1 and TRBJ2-1, with D perhaps assigned TRBD1 or TRBD2 (6 bases each). Trimming left V 5 bases short and J 7 bases short, with 17 bases between. Germline CDR1 reads KGHDR; CDR2 reads SFDVKD. This CDR3 region has 15 residues.

The J gene is TRBJ2-7, the V gene TRBV20-1; TRBD2 might be the D (6 bases). The CDR3 runs 16 residues. The V end was cut by 2 bases, the J end by 2 bases, with 19 bases between. The germline V gene encodes CDR1 DFQATT and CDR2 SNEGSKA (reference sequence). CDR3: CSARSLGGGGAYEQYF. The CDR3, as DNA: TGCAGTGCTAGAAGCTTGGGAGGAGGAGGAGCCTACGAGCAGTACTTC.

V and J are TRBV2 and TRBJ2-7; D possibly uses TRBD1 or TRBD2 (5 bases each). The length of the CDR3 is 12 residues. The V gene's germline CDR1 is SNHLY and CDR2 FYNNEI. The DNA for the CDR3 is TGTGCTAGCCCCGGGACCTCCTACGAGCAGTACTTC. Amino acid sequence: CASPGTSYEQYF.

The chain has TRBV4-1 and TRBJ1-2; D is unresolved. Trimming removed 0 bases from V and 5 bases from J, with 10 bases in between. Germline V CDR1 and CDR2: MGHRA, YSYEKL. The CDR3 runs 14 residues. The CDR3 nucleotides read TGCGCCAGCAGCCAAGAAGCGCAAGGTTATGGCTACACCTTC. The encoded protein is CASSQEAQGYGYTF.

This clonotype has a count of ten or more. The chain joins TRBV6-1 to TRBJ2-7; D might be TRBD1 (6 bases). The CDR3 runs to 14 residues. Trimming cost V 5 bases and J 2 bases, with 13 bases left between them. Germline assignment: CDR1 MNHNS and CDR2 SASEGT. CDR3 loop: CASSTRGSTYEQYF. As DNA, the CDR3 is TGTGCCAGCAGTACCAGGGGATCTACCTACGAGCAGTACTTC.

This clonotype was picked up many times. The J gene is TRBJ1-5, the V gene TRBV12-3 or TRBV12-4, with D unresolved. The CDR3 sequence is 12 residues long. V lost 1 base and J 5 bases, leaving 3 bases between the germline ends. CDR3 nucleotides: TGTGCCAGCAGTTTAGGGGATCAGCCCCAGCATTTT. This sequence encodes CASSLGDQPQHF.

On this clonotype itself: A junction end diverges from the germline sequence, so it may reflect a read error. The chain employs TRBV10-3 and TRBJ2-1, with no clear D. The germline V gene encodes CDR1 ENHRY and CDR2 SYGVKD. This CDR3 has 17 amino acids. The CDR3 loop is CASSTLRSPSSYNEQFF. The CDR3 nucleotides are TGTGCCAGCAGTACCCTTAGGTCCCCGAGCTCCTACAATGAGCAGTTCTTC.

This chain connects TRBV10-3 to TRBJ1-5; no clear D. This CDR3 has 13 residues. The V end was cut by 7 bases, the J end by 0 bases, with 7 bases between. Germline CDR1 is ENHRY and CDR2 is SYGVKD. The chain's CDR3 is CAIKGDSNQPQHF. CDR3 DNA: TGTGCCATCAAAGGTGATAGCAATCAGCCCCAGCATTTT.

This clonotype was seen many times. The chain carries TRBV10-3 and TRBJ2-3; D remains unclear. The CDR3 length is 11 residues. Germline V gene sequence: CDR1 ENHRY, CDR2 SYGVKD. The V end was cut by 10 bases, the J end by 5 bases, with 10 bases between. The CDR3 DNA sequence: TGTGCCACGGGTGGGGAAGATACGCAGTATTTT. Protein: CATGGEDTQYF.

This clonotype was observed a handful of times. The chain links TRBV5-1 to TRBJ2-4; D not resolved. V was pared by 4 bases and J by 9 bases, with 14 bases between. Looked up from germline, CDR1 is SGHRS and CDR2 is YFSETQ. CDR3 size: 13 residues. The CDR3 DNA follows: TGCGCCAGCAGCCCCGACTCAATGCTCATTCAGTACTTC. It yields the protein CASSPDSMLIQYF. Full variable domain (missing parts from reference TRBV5-1 and TRBJ2-4): KAGVTQTPRYLIKTRGQQVTLSCSPISGHRSVSWYQQTPGQGLQFLFEYFSETQRNKGNFPGRFSGRQFSNSRSEMNVSTLELGDSALYLCASSPDSMLIQYFGAGTRLSVL.

This clonotype came up many times. The chain uses TRBV12-3 or TRBV12-4 and TRBJ1-3; TRBD1 is a possible D gene (6 bases). Trimming pared 8 bases from V and 0 bases from J, leaving 17 bases between. CDR3 size: 16 residues. CDR3 sequence reads: CASQLRDTRSGNTIYF. In DNA form, the CDR3 reads TGTGCCAGCCAACTTAGGGACACGCGCTCTGGAAACACCATATATTTT.

This clonotype has ten or more counts. The V gene is TRBV7-9, the J gene TRBJ2-5, with D possibly matching TRBD1 (5 bases). V gave up 4 bases and J gave up 3 bases, with 12 bases separating them. Looked up from germline, CDR1 is SEHNR and CDR2 is FQNEAQ (reference sequence). The CDR3 loop spans 14 amino acids. CDR3 region: CASSYRTDKETQYF. The CDR3 DNA follows: TGTGCCAGCAGCTACAGGACGGATAAAGAGACCCAGTACTTC.

V usage is TRBV14 and J usage is TRBJ2-1; D gene unclear. Trimming removed 2 bases from V and 6 bases from J, with 11 bases in between. CDR3 length equals 14 residues. Germline V gene lookup returns CDR1 SGHDN and CDR2 FVKESK. The CDR3 DNA reads as TGTGCCAGCAGCCAACCGACGACCAGCAATGAGCAGTTCTTC. It encodes CASSQPTTSNEQFF.